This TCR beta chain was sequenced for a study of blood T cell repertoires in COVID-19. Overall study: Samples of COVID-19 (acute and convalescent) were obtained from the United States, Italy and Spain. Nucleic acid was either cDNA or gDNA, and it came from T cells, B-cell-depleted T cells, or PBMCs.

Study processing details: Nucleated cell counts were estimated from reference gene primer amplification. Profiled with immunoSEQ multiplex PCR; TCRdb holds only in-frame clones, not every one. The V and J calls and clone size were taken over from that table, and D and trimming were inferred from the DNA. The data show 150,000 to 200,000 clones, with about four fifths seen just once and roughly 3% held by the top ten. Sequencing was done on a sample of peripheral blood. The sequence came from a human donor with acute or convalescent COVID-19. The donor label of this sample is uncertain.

The CDR3, as DNA: TGTGCCAGCTCAGGGGAGGACGAGCAGTACTTC. It yields the protein CASSGEDEQYF. The chain is built from TRBV18 and TRBJ2-7; D possibly corresponds to TRBD2 (6 bases). Per the germline V gene, CDR1 is KGHSH and CDR2 is LQKENI. V gave up 5 bases and J gave up 5 bases, with 7 bases separating them. This CDR3 has 11 amino acids.